The 7 T cell receptor beta chains reported below all come from one sample, sequenced in a study of Ad26.COV2.S vaccination and SARS-CoV-2 variants. TCRdb keeps only in-frame clones here, not all; method: immunoSEQ multiplex PCR. The data contain about 440,000 clones, roughly 87% of them singletons. The treatment was: around 19 received Ad26.COV2.S at low or high dose, single or two shots; about 5 received placebo; per-sample allocation not given. On day 63 after the first injection, vaccine and placebo recipients gave samples. This specimen consisted of peripheral blood, obtained in a trial of Ad26.COV2.S vaccine versus placebo. All receptors derive from a person aged 18 to 59 who received the Ad26.COV2.S COVID-19 vaccine or a placebo.

The rearrangement uses TRBV20-1 and TRBJ1-4; TRBD1 matches 11 bases. V shed 3 bases, J shed 8 bases, and the junction held 8 bases outside the gene matches. Germline V gives CDR1 DFQATT, CDR2 SNEGSKA (reference sequence). This CDR3 region has 15 residues. The CDR3 region has the DNA TGCAGTGCTAGTGGACAGGGGGCGAGGGCCGAAAAACTGTTTTTT. Translated: CSASGQGARAEKLFF.

The chain recombines TRBV30 with TRBJ1-2; 10 nucleotides match TRBD1. The V and J ends lost 0 bases and 4 bases, in that order; junction bases with no gene match: 5. Germline CDR1 GTSNPN, CDR2 SVGIG (reference sequence). The CDR3 is 15 amino acids. In DNA, the CDR3 is TGTGCCTGGAGTGTAATAGGGACAGGGGTCTATGGCTACACCTTC. It codes for CAWSVIGTGVYGYTF.

The V gene is TRBV7-3, the J gene TRBJ2-1; 8 bases line up with TRBD2. CDR3 length: 14 residues. V dropped 5 bases and J dropped 8; count of bases not matched to a gene: 8. The V gene's germline CDR1 is SGHTA and CDR2 FQGTGA. Here the CDR3 reads CASSRNSGKDEQFF. The CDR3 DNA reads as TGTGCCAGCAGCCGCAATAGCGGGAAGGATGAGCAGTTCTTC.

V gene TRBV7-8 combines with J gene TRBJ1-6; 8 bases agree with TRBD1. Germline V gene sequence: CDR1 SGHVS, CDR2 FQNEAQ. With V trimmed by 4 bases and J by 8 bases, 7 bases remained unmatched. The CDR3 spans 15 residues. The CDR3 loop reads CASSSGRGRDSPLHF. The CDR3 DNA is TGTGCCAGCAGCTCAGGCAGGGGGCGCGATTCACCCCTCCACTTT. Full variable domain (outside the CDR3, taken from reference TRBV7-8 and TRBJ1-6): GAGVSQSPRYKVAKRGQDVALRCDPISGHVSLFWYQQALGQGPEFLTYFQNEAQLDKSGLPSDRFFAERPEGSVSTLKIQRTQQEDSAVYLCASSSGRGRDSPLHFGNGTRLTVT.

This clone appeared once. The rearrangement joins TRBV30 to TRBJ2-7; tentatively, D is TRBD2 (5 bases). The germline V gene encodes CDR1 GTSNPN and CDR2 SVGIG (reference sequence). This CDR3 contains 15 residues. The germline V and J ends were trimmed by 3 bases and 6 bases, with 21 bases remaining between them. CDR3 protein: CAWRDSWGVRFEQYF. CDR3 in DNA: TGTGCCTGGAGGGACTCCTGGGGAGTTAGGTTCGAGCAGTACTTC.

The V and J genes are TRBV28 and TRBJ1-5, with TRBD1 as a possible D gene (5 bases). V was cut by 7 bases and J by 9 bases, with 22 bases left in between. This CDR3 has 15 amino acids. Germline V lookup: CDR1 MDHEN, CDR2 SYDVKM. This chain's CDR3 is CASTATTGGGTPQHF. The CDR3 nucleotides are TGTGCCAGCACCGCAACGACCGGGGGGGGTACGCCCCAGCATTTT.

The chain's CDR3 is CASSGQGTSYNEQFF. DNA for the CDR3: TGTGCCAGCAGCGGACAGGGCACTTCCTACAATGAGCAGTTCTTC. The V and J genes are TRBV9 and TRBJ2-1; 7 nucleotides match TRBD1. Trimming at V came to 3 bases and at J to 1 base, leaving 4 bases not matched to a gene. Germline V gene sequence: CDR1 SGDLS, CDR2 YYNGEE. CDR3 size: 15 residues.